This T cell receptor beta chain was sequenced for a study of human T cells and chemical hapten exposure. This clonotype was observed at least ten times. Antigen specificity is unknown. The CDR3 has 16 residues. The V segment lost 3 bases and the J segment 4 bases; nucleotides outside the gene matches: 14. CDR1 GTSNPN and CDR2 SVGIG come from the germline V gene (reference sequence). Time point denoted: patch test 2, 6 weeks after DPC sensitization. Regarding treatment: therapeutic diphenylcyclopropenone sensitization with weekly scalp DPC. Study results and caveats: TCRs at high frequency, those above 1 in 1000, did not change with DPC sensitization.

Unique molecular identifiers were attached to individual cDNA molecules during library preparation. TCRdb ran MiXCR on the RACE reads and lists one entry per CDR3 protein. The sample lists approximately 89,000 distinct CDR3 sequences, approximately 7% occurring once. The input for sequencing was whole blood, taken in connection with sensitization to the hapten diphenylcyclopropenone (DPC). The clonotype originates from a woman aged 25 to 39 with alopecia areata. Some clones in this sample may be carry-over from other donors' samples. This sequence joins TRBV30 and TRBJ2-7; 8 nucleotides line up with TRBD2. Here the CDR3 DNA reads TGTGCCTGGAGAGTGTATCGCGGGGGGCATAATTACGAGCAGTACTTC. This translates into CAWRVYRGGHNYEQYF.